Each of the 15 T cell receptor beta chains below was sequenced from the same sample in a study of T cell responses to AZD1222 COVID-19 vaccine. Here immunoSEQ multiplex PCR was the method, and the copy in TCRdb shows in-frame clones only, minus some. This table holds roughly 120,000 clones, approximately 90% found once. Source: peripheral blood, taken on day 0 of AZD1222 vaccination. The source of these receptors is an adult in good health.

The chain couples TRBV18 to TRBJ1-1; the D gene is possibly TRBD1 (5 bases). The CDR3 sequence is 14 residues long. Germline lookup yields CDR1 KGHSH and CDR2 LQKENI. V was pared by 3 bases and J by 3 bases, with 11 bases between. CDR3 region: CASSPGVGYTEAFF. The CDR3 nucleotides are TGTGCCAGCTCACCGGGGGTCGGGTACACTGAAGCTTTCTTT.

This chain connects TRBV2 to TRBJ2-4, with D tentatively TRBD2 (5 bases). Germline V gives CDR1 SNHLY, CDR2 FYNNEI. This CDR3 is 16 amino acids long. V was cut by 2 bases and J by 4 bases, with 15 bases left in between. The CDR3 DNA sequence: TGTGCCAGCAGTGAATACGGGGAAGGAACAAAAAACATTCAGTACTTC. This codes for CASSEYGEGTKNIQYF.

This chain uses TRBV5-4 with TRBJ2-5, with no clear D. This CDR3 is built from 12 residues. Trimming stripped 2 bases from V and 2 bases from J, with 4 bases between. The germline gives CDR1 SGHNT, CDR2 YYREEE (reference sequence). The CDR3 loop reads CASSFSQETQYF. DNA of the CDR3: TGTGCCAGCAGCTTCTCGCAAGAGACCCAGTACTTC. The complete variable domain, with remaining parts taken from reference TRBV5-4 and TRBJ2-5, reads ETGVTQSPTHLIKTRGQQVTLRCSSQSGHNTVSWYQQALGQGPQFIFQYYREEENGRGNFPPRFSGLQFPNYSSELNVNALELDDSALYLCASSFSQETQYFGPGTRLLVL.

The gene calls are TRBV12-5 and TRBJ1-2, with D hard to call. The CDR3 length is 21 residues. Trimming stripped 2 bases from V and 0 bases from J, with 28 bases between. Germline V lookup: CDR1 LGHNT, CDR2 FRNRAP. CDR3 DNA: TGTGCTAGTGGTTTGTTATATGGGCGTTCCGCGGCCACGGTCCCTAACTATGGCTACACCTTC. Residues: CASGLLYGRSAATVPNYGYTF.

The rearrangement joins TRBV5-6 to TRBJ1-6, with TRBD1 identical over 7 bases. Losses at the gene ends were 3 bases for V and 7 bases for J; bases not matched to a gene: 4. This CDR3 is 14 amino acids long. The germline CDR1 and CDR2 sequences are SGHDT and YYEEEE. DNA of the CDR3: TGTGCCAGCAGCTACGGGACAGTAAATTCACCCCTCCACTTT. Amino acid sequence: CASSYGTVNSPLHF.

The CDR3 DNA follows: TGTGCCAGCAGCTTGGTTTCAGGGACGAATTCACCCCTCCACTTT. Its translation is CASSLVSGTNSPLHF. The chain is built from TRBV5-8 and TRBJ1-6, with D tentatively TRBD1 (5 bases). Deletions cut 0 bases from V and 7 bases from J, with 11 bases between. Looked up from germline, CDR1 is SGHTS and CDR2 is YDEGEE. The CDR3 length is 15 residues.

V usage is TRBV12-2 and J usage is TRBJ1-4; the listed D gene, TRBD1, was not tested against the DNA. TRBV12-2 has pseudogene status. This CDR3 contains 16 residues. CDR3 amino acids: CASRLGRQGAVGKLFF. The CDR3 DNA reads as TGTGCAAGTCGCTTAGGGAGGCAGGGGGCGGTGGGAAAACTGTTTTTT.

This clone has just one count. The chain recombines TRBV19 with TRBJ1-1; weak D call: TRBD1 (5 bases). The ends were cut back, 7 bases at V and 0 bases at J, with 12 bases in the middle. The CDR3 length is 14 residues. Germline V gene data show CDR1 as LNHDA and CDR2 as SQIVND (reference sequence). CDR3: CASKVGRVNTEAFF. DNA of the CDR3: TGTGCCAGTAAAGTAGGCAGGGTGAACACTGAAGCTTTCTTT.

The rearrangement links TRBV18 to TRBJ2-1, with 9 bases lining up with TRBD2. The CDR3 loop spans 15 amino acids. The J segment lost 3 bases and the V segment lost 1 base, leaving 1 base of the junction unmatched. Per the germline V gene, CDR1 is KGHSH and CDR2 is LQKENI. The CDR3 loop is CASSPLSGSYNEQFF. In nucleotides, the CDR3 is TGTGCCAGCTCACCACTTAGCGGGAGCTACAATGAGCAGTTCTTC.

The CDR3 DNA reads TGTGCCAGCGGGGGAACCACTGGAAACACCATATATTTT. Translated, it gives CASGGTTGNTIYF. The J gene is TRBJ1-3, the V gene TRBV9, with D maybe TRBD1 (5 bases). This CDR3 has 13 residues. The V end lost 7 bases, the J end lost 2 bases, and 10 bases lay between the germline ends. Per germline, CDR1 SGDLS and CDR2 YYNGEE.

This sequence joins TRBV18 and TRBJ1-3; tentative D call: TRBD1 (6 bases). V gave up 2 bases and J gave up 4 bases, with 15 bases separating them. The CDR3 runs 16 residues. Germline V gene sequence: CDR1 KGHSH, CDR2 LQKENI. In DNA, the CDR3 is TGTGCCAGCTCACCAGGGGGGCCCCACCAAGGAAACACCATATATTTT. Translating gives CASSPGGPHQGNTIYF.

The rearrangement links TRBV27 to TRBJ1-6; D is possibly TRBD1 (5 bases). The CDR3 loop spans 15 amino acids. Trimming took 2 bases from V and 7 from J, leaving 12 bases between them. Germline CDR1 reads MNHEY; CDR2 reads SMNVEV (reference sequence). The CDR3 reads CASSLIDSRNSPLHF. CDR3 nucleotides: TGTGCCAGCAGTTTAATAGACAGTCGGAATTCACCCCTCCACTTT.

This chain joins TRBV7-3 and TRBJ2-7; the D gene is possibly TRBD2 (7 bases). CDR3 length: 14 amino acids. Trimming removed 5 bases from V and 7 bases from J, with 18 bases in between. CDR1 SGHTA and CDR2 FQGTGA come from the germline V gene. The CDR3 protein is CASSAGGPQGEQYF. In DNA, the CDR3 is TGTGCCAGCAGCGCCGGGGGGCCCCAAGGGGAGCAGTACTTC.

V usage is TRBV9 and J usage is TRBJ1-1; no clear D gene. The length of the CDR3 is 13 residues. Germline lookup yields CDR1 SGDLS and CDR2 YYNGEE. Trimming removed 1 base from V and 1 base from J, with 5 bases in between. The CDR3, as DNA: TGTGCCAGCAGCGTATTGCCGAACACTGAAGCTTTCTTT. Translation gives CASSVLPNTEAFF.

DNA for the CDR3: TGTGCCAGCAGCTTAGTCGGGGGAACGACAGATACGCAGTATTTT. It codes for CASSLVGGTTDTQYF. The V call is TRBV7-2, the J call TRBJ2-3, with TRBD2 as a possible D gene (6 bases). Germline CDR1 SGHTA, CDR2 FQGNSA. This CDR3 region has 15 residues. V lost 1 base to trimming and J lost 3 bases, with 11 bases between them.